This entry lists 28 T cell receptor beta chains sequenced from one sample in a study of blood T cell repertoires in COVID-19. TCRdb's copy holds only in-frame clones and misses some; the assay was immunoSEQ multiplex PCR. This sample has approximately 190,000 clones, with about 88% found just once. Sequencing used peripheral blood. The receptors were sampled from a man aged 25 to 40 with active or convalescent COVID-19.

This chain connects TRBV6-4 to TRBJ2-2; maybe TRBD1 (6 bases). Germline CDR1 MRHNA, CDR2 SNTAGT. V lost 7 bases to trimming and J lost 5 bases, with 14 bases between them. The CDR3 loop spans 14 amino acids. This chain's CDR3 is CASKEQGWTGELFF. The CDR3 DNA is TGTGCCAGCAAGGAACAGGGATGGACCGGGGAGCTGTTTTTT.

The V and J genes are TRBV19 and TRBJ2-2; D is perhaps TRBD1 (5 bases). The CDR3 extends over 14 amino acids. Germline values: CDR1 LNHDA, CDR2 SQIVND (reference sequence). V was clipped by 10 bases and J by 6 bases, with 18 bases between them. In DNA form, the CDR3 reads TGTGCCATTGGTAGGGGCAGGGCGGCCGGGGAGCTGTTTTTT. Translated, it gives CAIGRGRAAGELFF.

V usage is TRBV27 and J usage is TRBJ2-7, with D possibly being TRBD2 (6 bases). In germline, CDR1 is MNHEY, CDR2 SMNVEV (reference sequence). Trimming removed 4 bases at V and 1 base at J, with 14 bases between. This CDR3 contains 15 residues. The CDR3 sequence: CASSSEGWGSYEQYF. The CDR3 DNA reads as TGTGCCAGCAGTTCGGAGGGTTGGGGTTCCTACGAGCAGTACTTC.

Concerning this clone: The sample has other DNA sequences that encode this CDR3 too. The chain employs TRBV6-4 and TRBJ2-3; the match to TRBD2 covers 7 bases. Germline trimming cut 5 bases from V and 8 bases from J; bases unmatched to any gene: 10. Per the germline V gene, CDR1 is MRHNA and CDR2 is SNTAGT. The CDR3 length is 14 residues. The DNA for the CDR3 is TGTGCCAGCAGTCCGAGCGGGGACGGGGGTACGCAGTATTTT. It encodes CASSPSGDGGTQYF.

The chain is built from TRBV3-1 (or the pseudogene TRBV3-2) and TRBJ1-3; 7 bases are a match to TRBD1. Germline CDR1 and CDR2: LGHDT and YNNKEL (reference sequence). This CDR3 has 15 residues. Germline trimming cut 1 base from V and 2 bases from J; bases unmatched to any gene: 2. The CDR3 loop is CASSQGTGPGNTIYF. CDR3 sequence (DNA): TGTGCCAGCAGCCAAGGGACAGGCCCTGGAAACACCATATATTTT.

This chain uses TRBV3-1 (or the pseudogene TRBV3-2) with TRBJ1-5; D remains ambiguous. Trimming took 6 bases from V and 0 from J, leaving 12 bases between them. This CDR3 is built from 15 residues. Per the germline V gene, CDR1 is LGHDT and CDR2 is YNNKEL (reference sequence). The CDR3 is CASRVSLYSNQPQHF. For the CDR3, the DNA is TGTGCCAGCAGGGTGTCACTATATAGCAATCAGCCCCAGCATTTT.

In this sample, this clone turned up once. One end of the junction does not line up with germline, which may come from a read error. V is TRBV28 and J is TRBJ1-2; D call uncertain. Germline CDR1 and CDR2: MDHEN and SYDVKM. CDR3 length: 12 residues. The CDR3 protein is CAGSSAGYRYTF. CDR3 nucleotides: TGTGCCGGCAGTTCTGCGGGCTATCGCTACACCTTC.

The rearrangement joins TRBV2 to TRBJ1-2; D ambiguous. The CDR3 sequence is 15 residues long. Trimming pared 7 bases from V and 8 bases from J, leaving 23 bases between. Germline loops: CDR1 SNHLY, CDR2 FYNNEI. The chain's CDR3 is CASNQSPVNYGGYTF. CDR3 bases: TGTGCCAGCAACCAAAGCCCGGTTAACTATGGCGGCTACACCTTC.

The chain employs TRBV25-1 and TRBJ1-2; D unresolved. V was clipped by 2 bases and J by 7 bases, with 11 bases between them. Germline V gives CDR1 MGHDK, CDR2 SYGVNS. The CDR3 contains 13 residues. CDR3 in DNA: TGTGCCAGCAGTGAAAGAAGGCGAGGTGGCTACACCTTC. This sequence encodes CASSERRRGGYTF.

CDR3 coding DNA: TGCAGCGTTGCCTCAGGCGGCAATCAGCCCCAGCATTTT. Amino acids: CSVASGGNQPQHF. The chain carries TRBV29-1 and TRBJ1-5; D is ambiguous. This CDR3 region has 13 residues. Deletions cut 4 bases from V and 2 bases from J, with 9 bases between. Germline V lookup: CDR1 SQVTM, CDR2 ANQGSEA.

The chain links TRBV29-1 to TRBJ1-4; TRBD1 is a possible D gene (5 bases). The germline CDR1 and CDR2 sequences are SQVTM and ANQGSEA. The CDR3 spans 14 residues. Trimming took 0 bases from V and 8 from J, leaving 13 bases between them. CDR3 in DNA: TGCAGCGTTGAAGACCGTACCGGGGGGGAAAAACTGTTTTTT. Protein product: CSVEDRTGGEKLFF.

Worth noting for this clone: This sample also contains other DNA sequences that code for the same CDR3. This chain joins TRBV19 and TRBJ2-3; D remains ambiguous. The V gene's germline CDR1 is LNHDA and CDR2 SQIVND (reference sequence). This CDR3 is built from 13 residues. V lost 3 bases and J 4 bases, leaving 8 bases between the germline ends. The DNA of the CDR3 is TGTGCCAGTAGTATCCAAGGAGCAGATACGCAGTATTTT. This sequence encodes CASSIQGADTQYF.

For this clone: This sample also contains other DNA sequences that code for the same CDR3. The chain is built from TRBV19 and TRBJ1-1, with D maybe TRBD1 (6 bases). V lost 3 bases to trimming and J lost 2 bases, with 10 bases between them. This CDR3 spans 14 amino acids. The germline gives CDR1 LNHDA, CDR2 SQIVND (reference sequence). The chain's CDR3 is CASSIRGQNTEAFF. Here the CDR3 DNA reads TGTGCCAGTAGTATCAGGGGTCAAAACACTGAAGCTTTCTTT.

Note on this clone: Other DNA sequences of this sample code for an identical CDR3. This chain links TRBV11-2 with TRBJ1-1; 8 bases map to TRBD1. Losses at the gene ends were 5 bases for V and 1 base for J; bases not matched to a gene: 3. Germline V CDR1 and CDR2: SGHAT, FQNNGV. The CDR3 has 14 residues. Here the CDR3 reads CASSPGQGNTEAFF. The CDR3 DNA sequence: TGTGCCAGCAGCCCTGGACAGGGGAACACTGAAGCTTTCTTT.

The CDR3 sequence: CASSLHQGAQGANVLTF. CDR3 sequence (DNA): TGTGCCAGCAGTTTACACCAGGGGGCACAGGGGGCCAACGTCCTGACTTTC. This chain connects TRBV7-2 to TRBJ2-6, with TRBD1 matching 8 bases. Germline CDR1 reads SGHTA; CDR2 reads FQGNSA. The CDR3 is made up of 17 amino acids. Unmatched junction bases numbered 11, after V lost 6 bases and J lost 4 bases. The full variable domain, rest sourced from reference TRBV7-2 and TRBJ2-6, is GAGVSQSPSNKVTEKGKDVELRCDPISGHTALYWYRQSLGQGLEFLIYFQGNSAPDKSGLPSDRFSAERTGGSVSTLTIQRTQQEDSAVYLCASSLHQGAQGANVLTFGAGSRLTVL.

The chain employs TRBV11-1 and TRBJ2-2; 11 bases map to TRBD1. The CDR3 contains 16 residues. The junction had 3 bases not matched to a gene; V was cut back by 0 bases and J by 6 bases. CDR1 is SGHAT and CDR2 is FQDESV in the germline V gene (reference sequence). The DNA of the CDR3 is TGTGCCAGCAGCTTAGCAAGGACAGGGGGCTCCGGGGAGCTGTTTTTT. It codes for CASSLARTGGSGELFF.

Concerning this clone itself: This specimen includes other DNA sequences encoding the same CDR3. This rearrangement joins TRBV5-4 to TRBJ1-1; a possible D gene is TRBD1 (6 bases). This CDR3 has 12 residues. CDR1 and CDR2 (germline): SGHNT, YYREEE (reference sequence). V gave up 4 bases and J gave up 5 bases, with 9 bases separating them. This chain's CDR3 is CASSLQGTEAFF. The CDR3 nucleotides read TGTGCCAGCAGCCTGCAGGGGACTGAAGCTTTCTTT.

The genes are TRBV6-1 and TRBJ2-3, with 8 bases aligning to TRBD2. CDR1 and CDR2 from the germline V gene are MNHNS and SASEGT. This CDR3 has 18 residues. After removal of 0 bases from V and 2 bases from J, the junction contained 10 bases not matched to a gene. The CDR3 DNA follows: TGTGCCAGCAGTGAAGCGCTAGCGGGTCCCCGGCCCACAGATACGCAGTATTTT. Amino acid sequence: CASSEALAGPRPTDTQYF.

The DNA for the CDR3 is TGTGCCAGCAGCTGGACAGGGGGACAGCCCCAGCATTTT. It translates to CASSWTGGQPQHF. V and J are TRBV5-8 and TRBJ1-5; TRBD1 matches 10 bases. The CDR3 extends over 13 amino acids. The trim removed 3 bases at V and 7 bases at J, leaving 1 base unmatched. The germline V gene encodes CDR1 SGHTS and CDR2 YDEGEE. Complete variable domain (other parts from reference TRBV5-8 and TRBJ1-5): EAGVTQSPTHLIKTRGQQATLRCSPISGHTSVYWYQQALGLGLQFLLWYDEGEERNRGNFPPRFSGRQFPNYSSELNVNALELEDSALYLCASSWTGGQPQHFGDGTRLSIL.

V gene TRBV4-1 combines with J gene TRBJ1-4; D perhaps matches TRBD1 (6 bases). Germline V gene lookup returns CDR1 MGHRA and CDR2 YSYEKL. The CDR3 loop spans 16 amino acids. Trimming removed 2 bases at V and 6 bases at J, with 16 bases between. The CDR3 DNA follows: TGCGCCAGCAGCCAACCTATCACAGGGCAGGATGAAAAACTGTTTTTT. Protein product: CASSQPITGQDEKLFF.

The rearrangement links TRBV5-1 to TRBJ2-7, with D possibly matching TRBD1 (5 bases). The CDR3 length is 14 residues. V was pared by 0 bases and J by 3 bases, with 10 bases between. The germline V gene encodes CDR1 SGHRS and CDR2 YFSETQ. CDR3 sequence reads: CASSLALQGYEQYF. DNA for the CDR3: TGCGCCAGCAGCTTGGCGCTCCAGGGCTACGAGCAGTACTTC.

This rearrangement joins TRBV7-9 to TRBJ1-2; a possible D gene is TRBD1 (5 bases). Germline V gene data show CDR1 as SEHNR and CDR2 as FQNEAQ (reference sequence). Trimming took off 5 bases at V and 4 bases at J, with 17 bases between the two ends. This CDR3 has 15 amino acids. In nucleotides, the CDR3 is TGTGCCAGCAGCCGTCAGGGCGAGCGGGGCTATGGCTACACCTTC. This gives the protein CASSRQGERGYGYTF.

The chain couples TRBV19 to TRBJ1-2; D is perhaps TRBD1 (5 bases). Germline CDR1 LNHDA, CDR2 SQIVND (reference sequence). V lost 1 base, J lost 3 bases, and 15 bases lay in between. The CDR3 sequence is 16 residues long. This chain's CDR3 is CASSIGDYSGDYGYTF. The CDR3 coding sequence is TGTGCCAGTAGTATAGGGGACTACTCCGGGGACTATGGCTACACCTTC.

The V call is TRBV5-1, the J call TRBJ1-6, with TRBD1 as a possible D gene (5 bases). This CDR3 has 13 residues. Trimming left V 0 bases short and J 12 bases short, with 10 bases between. The germline gives CDR1 SGHRS, CDR2 YFSETQ. The CDR3 DNA is TGCGCCAGCAGCTTGGACGCGGGACTACCCCTCCACTTT. Its protein is CASSLDAGLPLHF.

The chain has TRBV9 and TRBJ2-3, with 10 bases aligning to TRBD1. The germline gives CDR1 SGDLS, CDR2 YYNGEE. Trimming removed 2 bases from V and 1 base from J; junction bases left unmatched: 4. This CDR3 has 16 amino acids. The CDR3 spells CASSVAGTGGTDTQYF. The CDR3 coding sequence is TGTGCCAGCAGCGTTGCCGGGACAGGGGGCACAGATACGCAGTATTTT.

The CDR3 loop reads CASSPRQGIANEKLFF. The CDR3 DNA sequence: TGTGCCAGCAGCCCTCGGCAGGGAATAGCTAATGAAAAACTGTTTTTT. The chain has TRBV3-1 (or the pseudogene TRBV3-2) and TRBJ1-4; TRBD1 is a possible D gene (5 bases). V lost 4 bases to trimming and J lost 3 bases, with 15 bases between them. The CDR3 covers 16 residues. Germline loops: CDR1 LGHDT, CDR2 YNNKEL (reference sequence).

Note on this clone: This specimen includes other DNA sequences encoding the same CDR3. The rearrangement links TRBV5-1 to TRBJ1-1; 7 bases are shared with TRBD1. The CDR3 loop spans 14 amino acids. V shed 0 bases, J shed 4 bases, and the junction held 3 bases outside the gene matches. The germline CDR1 and CDR2 sequences are SGHRS and YFSETQ. The CDR3 DNA reads TGCGCCAGCAGCTTGGGGGCAGGGGGCACTGAAGCTTTCTTT. Translation: CASSLGAGGTEAFF.

The chain recombines TRBV21-1 with TRBJ2-7; whether TRBD1, the table's D call, matches the DNA was not checked. TRBV21-1 counts as a pseudogene. CDR3 length: 14 amino acids. The CDR3 sequence: CASSLNQGGHEQYF. As DNA, the CDR3 is TGTGCCAGCAGCTTAAATCAGGGCGGCCACGAGCAGTACTTC.